This TCR beta chain was identified during a study of cytomegalovirus exposure and HLA in healthy donors. Primers for the PCR totalled 60 Vbeta and 13 Jbeta. As processed by the authors: As a later analysis found, there were 78 million or so unique TCR beta chains, of which some 10 million were shared. Assay used: immunoSEQ multiplex PCR; TCRdb lists only in-frame clones, some missing. V and J calls plus clone size are reproduced from that table; the DNA served to infer D and trimming. The sample comprises 150,000 or so clones, around three quarters of which are singletons, and under 2% rests with the top ten. Germline values: CDR1 PRHDT, CDR2 FYEKMQ (reference sequence). V shed 7 bases, J shed 0 bases, and the junction held 2 bases outside the gene matches. CDR3 length equals 14 residues.

Sequenced sample: PBMCs. The rearrangement uses TRBV13 and TRBJ2-3; 9 bases line up with TRBD2. This TCR came from a woman aged 30 to 39 in good health and CMV-seronegative. The CDR3 region is CASKAGGSTDTQYF. The DNA for the CDR3 is TGTGCCAGCAAAGCGGGGGGAAGCACAGATACGCAGTATTTT.